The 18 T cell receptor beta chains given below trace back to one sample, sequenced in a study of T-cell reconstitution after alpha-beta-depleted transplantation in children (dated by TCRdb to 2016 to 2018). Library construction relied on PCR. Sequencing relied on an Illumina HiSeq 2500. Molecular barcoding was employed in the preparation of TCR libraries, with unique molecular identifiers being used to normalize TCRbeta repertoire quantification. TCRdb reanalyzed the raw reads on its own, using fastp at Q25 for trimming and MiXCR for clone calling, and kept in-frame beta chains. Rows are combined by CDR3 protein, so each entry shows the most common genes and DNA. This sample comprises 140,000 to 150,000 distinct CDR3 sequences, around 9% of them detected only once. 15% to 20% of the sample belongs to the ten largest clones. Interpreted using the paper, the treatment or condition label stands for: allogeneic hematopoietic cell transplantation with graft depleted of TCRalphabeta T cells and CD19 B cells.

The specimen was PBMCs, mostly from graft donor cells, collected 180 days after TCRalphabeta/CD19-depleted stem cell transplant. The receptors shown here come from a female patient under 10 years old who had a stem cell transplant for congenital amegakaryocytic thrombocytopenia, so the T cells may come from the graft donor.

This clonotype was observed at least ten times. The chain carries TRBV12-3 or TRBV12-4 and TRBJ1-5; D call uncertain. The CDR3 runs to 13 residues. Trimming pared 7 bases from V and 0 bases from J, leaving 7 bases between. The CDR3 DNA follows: TGTGCCAGCACTCCTTCTAGCAATCAGCCCCAGCATTTT. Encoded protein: CASTPSSNQPQHF.

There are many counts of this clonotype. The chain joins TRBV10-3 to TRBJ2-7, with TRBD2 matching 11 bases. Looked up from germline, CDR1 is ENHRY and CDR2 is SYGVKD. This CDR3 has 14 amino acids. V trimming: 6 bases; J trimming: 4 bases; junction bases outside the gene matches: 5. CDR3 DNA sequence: TGTGCCATCAGCCGGACTAGCGGGTCTTACGAGCAGTACTTC. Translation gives CAISRTSGSYEQYF.

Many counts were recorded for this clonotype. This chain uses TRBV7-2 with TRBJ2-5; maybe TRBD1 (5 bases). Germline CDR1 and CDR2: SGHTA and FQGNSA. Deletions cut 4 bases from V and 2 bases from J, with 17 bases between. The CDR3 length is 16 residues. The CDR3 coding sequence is TGTGCCAGCAGCTCAGTGGTGGGGCAGCCTCAAGAGACCCAGTACTTC. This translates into CASSSVVGQPQETQYF.

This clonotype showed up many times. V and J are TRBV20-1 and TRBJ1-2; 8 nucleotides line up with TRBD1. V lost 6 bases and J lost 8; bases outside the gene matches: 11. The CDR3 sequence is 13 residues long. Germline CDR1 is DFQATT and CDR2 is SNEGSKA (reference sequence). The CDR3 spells CSAIPQGADGYTF. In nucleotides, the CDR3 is TGCAGTGCCATCCCCCAGGGGGCAGACGGCTACACCTTC.

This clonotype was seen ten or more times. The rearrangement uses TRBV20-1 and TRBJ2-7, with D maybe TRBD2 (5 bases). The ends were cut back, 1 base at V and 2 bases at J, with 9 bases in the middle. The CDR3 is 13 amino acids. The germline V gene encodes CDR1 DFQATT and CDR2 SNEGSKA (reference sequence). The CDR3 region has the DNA TGCAGTGCTAGAGTACGGGGTACCTACGAGCAGTACTTC. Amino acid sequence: CSARVRGTYEQYF.

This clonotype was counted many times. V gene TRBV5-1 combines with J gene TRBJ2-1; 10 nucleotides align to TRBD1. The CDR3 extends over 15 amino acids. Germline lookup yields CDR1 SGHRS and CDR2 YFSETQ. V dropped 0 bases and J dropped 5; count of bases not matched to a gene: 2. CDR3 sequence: CASSLGDRGHNEQFF. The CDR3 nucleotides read TGCGCCAGCAGCTTGGGAGACAGGGGGCACAATGAGCAGTTCTTC. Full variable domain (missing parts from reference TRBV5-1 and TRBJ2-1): KAGVTQTPRYLIKTRGQQVTLSCSPISGHRSVSWYQQTPGQGLQFLFEYFSETQRNKGNFPGRFSGRQFSNSRSEMNVSTLELGDSALYLCASSLGDRGHNEQFFGPGTRLTVL.

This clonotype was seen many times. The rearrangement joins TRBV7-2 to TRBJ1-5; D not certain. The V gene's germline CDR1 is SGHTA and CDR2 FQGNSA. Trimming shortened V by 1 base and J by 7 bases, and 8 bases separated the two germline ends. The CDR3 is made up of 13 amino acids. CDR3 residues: CASSLDGSQPQHF. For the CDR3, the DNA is TGTGCCAGCAGCTTAGATGGTAGCCAGCCCCAGCATTTT.

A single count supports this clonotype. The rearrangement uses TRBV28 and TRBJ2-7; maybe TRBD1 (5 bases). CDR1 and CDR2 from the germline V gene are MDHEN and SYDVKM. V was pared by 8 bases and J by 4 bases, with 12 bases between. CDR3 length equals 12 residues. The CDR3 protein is CASSRRAYEQYF. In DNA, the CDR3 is TGTGCCAGCTCTCGCAGGGCGTACGAGCAGTACTTC.

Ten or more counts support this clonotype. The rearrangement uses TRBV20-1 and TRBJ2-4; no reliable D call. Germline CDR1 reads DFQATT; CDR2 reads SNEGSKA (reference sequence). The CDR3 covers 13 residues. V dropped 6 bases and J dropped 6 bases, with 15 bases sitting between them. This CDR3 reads CSACGHSVNIQYF. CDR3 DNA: TGCAGTGCATGCGGTCATTCAGTAAACATTCAGTACTTC.

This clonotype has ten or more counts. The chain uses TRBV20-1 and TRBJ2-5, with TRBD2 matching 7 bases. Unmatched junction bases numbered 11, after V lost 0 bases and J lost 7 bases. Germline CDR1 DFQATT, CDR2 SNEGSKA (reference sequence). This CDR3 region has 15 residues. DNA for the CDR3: TGCAGTGCTAGAGACGCGGGAGAGTTCCGGGGGACCCAGTACTTC. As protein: CSARDAGEFRGTQYF.

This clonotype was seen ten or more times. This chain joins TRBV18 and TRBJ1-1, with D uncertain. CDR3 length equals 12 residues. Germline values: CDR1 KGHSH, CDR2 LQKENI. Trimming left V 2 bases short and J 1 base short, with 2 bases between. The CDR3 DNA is TGTGCCAGCTCACCAAGGAACACTGAAGCTTTCTTT. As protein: CASSPRNTEAFF.

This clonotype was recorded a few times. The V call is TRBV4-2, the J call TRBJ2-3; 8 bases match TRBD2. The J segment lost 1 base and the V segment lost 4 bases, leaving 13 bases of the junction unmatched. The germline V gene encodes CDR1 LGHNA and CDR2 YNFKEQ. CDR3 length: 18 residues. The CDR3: CASSRNGVAGGRTDTQYF. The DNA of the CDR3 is TGTGCCAGCAGCCGTAATGGAGTGGCGGGGGGCCGCACAGATACGCAGTATTTT.

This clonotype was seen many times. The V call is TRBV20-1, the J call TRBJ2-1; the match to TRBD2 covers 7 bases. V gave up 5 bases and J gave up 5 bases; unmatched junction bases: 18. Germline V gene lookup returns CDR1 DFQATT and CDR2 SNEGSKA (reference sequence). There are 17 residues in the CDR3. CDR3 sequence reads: CSAPRGAGSIRNNEQFF. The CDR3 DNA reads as TGCAGTGCTCCTAGGGGAGCGGGGTCGATTAGGAACAATGAGCAGTTCTTC.

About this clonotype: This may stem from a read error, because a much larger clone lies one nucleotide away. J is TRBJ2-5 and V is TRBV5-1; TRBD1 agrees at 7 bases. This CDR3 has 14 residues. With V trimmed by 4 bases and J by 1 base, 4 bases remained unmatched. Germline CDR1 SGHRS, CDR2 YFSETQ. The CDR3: CASSPGQCQETQYF. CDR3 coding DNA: TGCGCCAGCAGCCCGGGACAGTGCCAAGAGACCCAGTACTTC.

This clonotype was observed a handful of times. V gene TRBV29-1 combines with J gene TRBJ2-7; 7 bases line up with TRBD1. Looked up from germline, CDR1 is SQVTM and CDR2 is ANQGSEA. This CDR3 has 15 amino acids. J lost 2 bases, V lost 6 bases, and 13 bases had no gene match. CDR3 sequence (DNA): TGCAGCGTCCTTTTGGGGAGACAGGGTACCTACGAGCAGTACTTC. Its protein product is CSVLLGRQGTYEQYF.

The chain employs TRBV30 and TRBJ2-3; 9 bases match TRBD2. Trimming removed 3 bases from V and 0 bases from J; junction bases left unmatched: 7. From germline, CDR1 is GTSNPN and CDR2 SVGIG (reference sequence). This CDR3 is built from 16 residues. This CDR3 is CAWSDRLAESTDTQYF. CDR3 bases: TGTGCCTGGAGCGATCGACTAGCGGAAAGCACAGATACGCAGTATTTT. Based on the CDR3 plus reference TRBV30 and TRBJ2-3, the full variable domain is SQTIHQWPATLVQPVGSPLSLECTVEGTSNPNLYWYRQAAGRGLQLLFYSVGIGQISSEVPQNLSASRPQDRQFILSSKKLLLSDSGFYLCAWSDRLAESTDTQYFGPGTRLTVL.

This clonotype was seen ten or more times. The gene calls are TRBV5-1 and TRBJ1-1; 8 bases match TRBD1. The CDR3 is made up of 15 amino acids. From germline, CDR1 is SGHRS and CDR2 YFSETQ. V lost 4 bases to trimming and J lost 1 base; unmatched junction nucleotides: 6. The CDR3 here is CASSVTGTGNTEAFF. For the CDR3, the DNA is TGCGCCAGCAGCGTGACCGGGACAGGGAACACTGAAGCTTTCTTT. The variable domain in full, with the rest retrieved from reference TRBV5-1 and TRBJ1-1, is KAGVTQTPRYLIKTRGQQVTLSCSPISGHRSVSWYQQTPGQGLQFLFEYFSETQRNKGNFPGRFSGRQFSNSRSEMNVSTLELGDSALYLCASSVTGTGNTEAFFGQGTRLTVV.

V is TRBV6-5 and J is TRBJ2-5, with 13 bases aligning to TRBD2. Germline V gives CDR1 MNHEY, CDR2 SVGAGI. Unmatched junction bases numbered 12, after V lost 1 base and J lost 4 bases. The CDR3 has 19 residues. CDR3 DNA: TGTGCCAGCAGTTACTTGTATCGACTAGCGGGAGGACGGGGAGAGACCCAGTACTTC. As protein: CASSYLYRLAGGRGETQYF.